The 10 T cell receptor beta chains below were found in one sample sequenced in a study of blood T cell repertoires in COVID-19 (dated by TCRdb to about 2020). Receptor libraries were prepared by the immunoSEQ multiplex PCR assay. What TCRdb holds here is the immuneACCESS table cut down to in-frame rearrangements. Part of the clones is not present; checked against another copy, under half of the missing clones reflect an unresolved V gene, and the others are unexplained. The sample table records 200,000 or so clones; 70% to 90% of these occur just once. The ten largest make up approximately 2.3% of the sample. Sequencing was performed on peripheral blood. These receptors all come from a man between 65 and 85 years old with active or convalescent COVID-19.

V is TRBV7-9 and J is TRBJ1-2; 11 bases align to TRBD1. V gave up 5 bases and J gave up 8 bases; unmatched junction bases: 19. CDR3 length: 18 residues. Germline CDR1 reads SEHNR; CDR2 reads FQNEAQ (reference sequence). The CDR3 loop is CASSRARGAGQGAGGYTF. Written as DNA, the CDR3 is TGTGCCAGCAGCCGGGCCCGTGGGGCCGGACAGGGGGCAGGAGGCTACACCTTC.

The chain links TRBV28 to TRBJ2-1; D possibly corresponds to TRBD2 (5 bases). This CDR3 is built from 11 residues. V was trimmed by 10 bases and J by 2 bases, leaving 6 bases between them. CDR1 and CDR2 from the germline V gene are MDHEN and SYDVKM. The CDR3 coding sequence is TGTGCCACCGGGACCTACAATGAGCAGTTCTTC. Its protein is CATGTYNEQFF.

The chain recombines TRBV12-3 or TRBV12-4 with TRBJ1-1; D possibly corresponds to TRBD1 (5 bases). The CDR3 totals 13 residues. V dropped 6 bases and J dropped 6 bases, with 14 bases sitting between them. CDR3 residues: CASSRSTGAEAFF. The CDR3 region has the DNA TGTGCCAGCAGCCGGAGTACAGGAGCTGAAGCTTTCTTT.

This clone was seen only a few times. This chain joins TRBV20-1 and TRBJ2-7, with 11 bases lining up with TRBD2. V shed 3 bases, J shed 2 bases, and the junction held 9 bases outside the gene matches. The CDR3 is made up of 16 amino acids. Germline CDR1 and CDR2: DFQATT and SNEGSKA (reference sequence). The CDR3 sequence: CSASPLPGLAAYEQYF. The CDR3 coding sequence is TGCAGTGCTAGTCCGTTACCGGGACTAGCGGCCTACGAGCAGTACTTC.

The chain is built from TRBV10-2 and TRBJ1-2; no clear D gene. The germline CDR1 and CDR2 sequences are WSHSY and SAAADI. The CDR3 runs to 13 residues. V gave up 4 bases and J gave up 8 bases, with 14 bases separating them. In DNA form, the CDR3 reads TGCGCCAGCAGTGGGGGTCAAGGGAGCGGCTACACCTTC. It encodes CASSGGQGSGYTF.

V and J are TRBV14 and TRBJ1-4; 7 positions agree with TRBD1. This CDR3 is built from 16 residues. J was trimmed by 3 bases and V by 1 base; bases with no gene match: 5. Germline V CDR1 and CDR2: SGHDN, FVKESK. Written as DNA, the CDR3 is TGTGCCAGCAGCCAAGGAGGGGGCACATCTAATGAAAAACTGTTTTTT. Translating gives CASSQGGGTSNEKLFF.

This chain connects TRBV7-2 to TRBJ2-7; D might be TRBD1 (6 bases). The germline V and J ends were trimmed by 2 bases and 7 bases, with 9 bases remaining between them. CDR1 is SGHTA, CDR2 FQGNSA, per germline. The CDR3 sequence is 12 residues long. The CDR3 reads CASSLQGWEQYF. The CDR3 coding sequence is TGTGCCAGCAGCTTACAGGGGTGGGAGCAGTACTTC.

V and J are TRBV29-1 and TRBJ1-1, with 8 bases fitting TRBD1. Germline CDR1 and CDR2: SQVTM and ANQGSEA. The CDR3 sequence is 13 residues long. With 7 bases clipped from V and 1 base from J, the junction kept 5 bases outside the gene matches. This CDR3 reads CSGDRTGNTEAFF. CDR3 bases: TGCAGCGGGGACAGGACGGGGAACACTGAAGCTTTCTTT.

The DNA for the CDR3 is TGTGCCAGCAGCTCCCTCCTTACAGATACGCAGTATTTT. Amino acid sequence: CASSSLLTDTQYF. The chain has TRBV7-2 and TRBJ2-3; D not resolved. Looked up from germline, CDR1 is SGHTA and CDR2 is FQGNSA. This CDR3 contains 13 residues. V was trimmed by 4 bases and J by 3 bases, leaving 8 bases between them.

V is TRBV5-1 and J is TRBJ1-6, with 8 bases that match TRBD1. Germline V gives CDR1 SGHRS, CDR2 YFSETQ. V was pared by 4 bases and J by 0 bases, with 3 bases of the junction left unmatched. The CDR3 loop spans 16 amino acids. DNA for the CDR3: TGCGCCAGCAGCCGACAGGGGAGCTCCTATAATTCACCCCTCCACTTT. Translation: CASSRQGSSYNSPLHF. The full variable domain, its missing parts supplied by reference TRBV5-1 and TRBJ1-6, is KAGVTQTPRYLIKTRGQQVTLSCSPISGHRSVSWYQQTPGQGLQFLFEYFSETQRNKGNFPGRFSGRQFSNSRSEMNVSTLELGDSALYLCASSRQGSSYNSPLHFGNGTRLTVT.